Sequencing of this T cell receptor beta chain was carried out in a study of shared clonotypes between healthy human individuals. This clone appeared once. The antigen is unknown. V was clipped by 5 bases and J by 4 bases, with 15 bases between them. Germline V lookup: CDR1 SGHRS, CDR2 YFSETQ. The CDR3 extends over 15 amino acids. Donors comprised healthy HIV-negative adults lacking recent acute infections or vaccinations. General observations from the study: For naive CD4 cells, roughly 4.6% of clonotypes were shared across four donors. Relative to memory subsets, naive subsets generally showed larger estimated richness.

The data were produced by immunoSEQ multiplex PCR, yet TCRdb's version contains in-frame clones alone and is incomplete. The sample has 2.3 million or so clones; more than 85% are singletons. The sequence was obtained from a man between 18 and 29 years old in good health. Some clones in this sample may be carry-over from other donors' samples. The genes are TRBV5-1 and TRBJ2-2, with TRBD2 as a possible D gene (6 bases). Sequenced: naive CD4+ T cells from PBMCs. Subset of the sample: CD45RA+ positively selected. The CDR3 here is CASSRGLPGTGELFF. Here the CDR3 DNA reads TGCGCCAGCAGTCGTGGACTACCGGGCACCGGGGAGCTGTTTTTT.